Sequencing of this T cell receptor beta chain was carried out in a study of T cell responses to AZD1222 COVID-19 vaccine. V was pared by 5 bases and J by 7 bases, with 11 bases of the junction left unmatched. The CDR3 contains 16 residues. CDR1 and CDR2 (germline): SGHAT, FQNNGV. The repertoire was sequenced with immunoSEQ multiplex PCR; TCRdb's copy has only in-frame clones and lacks some. The sample has about 170,000 clones; about 92% are singletons. This receptor was obtained from an adult in good health. The specimen was peripheral blood, collected on day 0 of AZD1222 vaccination. V and J are TRBV11-2 and TRBJ1-6; TRBD1 matches at 7 bases. This CDR3 reads CASSPAGTDLNSPLHF. DNA for the CDR3: TGTGCCAGCAGCCCAGCGGGGACAGATCTCAATTCACCCCTCCACTTT.